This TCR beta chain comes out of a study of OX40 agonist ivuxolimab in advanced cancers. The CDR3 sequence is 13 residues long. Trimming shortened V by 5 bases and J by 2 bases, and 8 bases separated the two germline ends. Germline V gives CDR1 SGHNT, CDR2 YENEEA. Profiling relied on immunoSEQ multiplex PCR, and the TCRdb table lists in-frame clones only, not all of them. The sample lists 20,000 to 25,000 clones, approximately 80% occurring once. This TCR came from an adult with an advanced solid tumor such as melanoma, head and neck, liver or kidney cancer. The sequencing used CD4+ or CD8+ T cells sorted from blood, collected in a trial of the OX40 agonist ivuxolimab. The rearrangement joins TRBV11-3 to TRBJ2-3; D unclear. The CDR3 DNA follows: TGTGCCAGCAGCCCTCGAGACACAGATACGCAGTATTTT. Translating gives CASSPRDTDTQYF.